Below, 20 T cell receptor beta chains from the same sample are listed, as sequenced in a study of T cell responses to AZD1222 COVID-19 vaccine. The data were produced by immunoSEQ multiplex PCR, yet TCRdb's version contains in-frame clones alone and is incomplete. The sample carries some 100,000 clones, around 87% recorded once. This material consisted of peripheral blood, taken 28 days after the second AZD1222 dose. Every receptor here comes from an adult who received the AZD1222 COVID-19 vaccine.

The chain employs TRBV11-3 and TRBJ1-1; possible D gene TRBD1, 5 bases. The V end lost 1 base, the J end lost 4 bases, and 10 bases lay between the germline ends. The CDR3 has 14 amino acids. In germline, CDR1 is SGHNT, CDR2 YENEEA. CDR3 in amino acids: CASSLGTGPTEAFF. The DNA of the CDR3 is TGTGCCAGCAGCTTAGGAACAGGACCCACTGAAGCTTTCTTT. The variable domain in full, with the rest retrieved from reference TRBV11-3 and TRBJ1-1, is EAGVVQSPRYKIIEKKQPVAFWCNPISGHNTLYWYLQNLGQGPELLIRYENEEAVDDSQLPKDRFSAERLKGVDSTLKIQPAELGDSAVYLCASSLGTGPTEAFFGQGTRLTVV.

The rearrangement joins TRBV19 to TRBJ2-7; D tentatively reads TRBD1 or TRBD2 (5 bases each). The germline gives CDR1 LNHDA, CDR2 SQIVND (reference sequence). Trimming shortened V by 8 bases and J by 2 bases, and 19 bases separated the two germline ends. The CDR3 covers 15 residues. DNA for the CDR3: TGTGCCAGTTCCGTGGACTCCCTGGGGCCCTACGAGCAGTACTTC. It specifies CASSVDSLGPYEQYF.

The V and J genes are TRBV18 and TRBJ1-4, with D tentatively TRBD1 (5 bases). Per germline, CDR1 KGHSH and CDR2 LQKENI. The length of the CDR3 is 13 residues. V was clipped by 5 bases and J by 8 bases, with 12 bases between them. CDR3: CASSTGLGEKLFF. Here the CDR3 DNA reads TGTGCCAGCTCAACGGGGCTAGGGGAAAAACTGTTTTTT.

The rearrangement joins TRBV15 to TRBJ2-7, with 12 bases lining up with TRBD2. This CDR3 is 16 amino acids long. With 1 base clipped from V and 4 bases from J, the junction kept 5 bases outside the gene matches. Germline CDR1 LNHNV, CDR2 YYDKDF (reference sequence). Here the CDR3 DNA reads TGTGCCACCAGCAGAGTCCCTACTAGCGGGAGGTACGAGCAGTACTTC. Its translation: CATSRVPTSGRYEQYF.

J is TRBJ2-5 and V is TRBV14; 12 bases line up with TRBD2. Germline V lookup: CDR1 SGHDN, CDR2 FVKESK. Losses at the gene ends were 3 bases for V and 5 bases for J; bases not matched to a gene: 7. This CDR3 is built from 16 residues. CDR3 protein: CASSQYGLAGTETQYF. The CDR3, as DNA: TGTGCCAGCAGCCAGTACGGACTAGCGGGAACCGAGACCCAGTACTTC.

The CDR3 region has the DNA TGTGCCAGCAGTCGGAATGGGGATCAGCCCCAGCATTTT. Its translation: CASSRNGDQPQHF. This rearrangement joins TRBV7-9 to TRBJ1-5; no definite D call. The germline V gene has CDR1 SEHNR and CDR2 FQNEAQ (reference sequence). Trimming shortened V by 6 bases and J by 5 bases, and 11 bases separated the two germline ends. This CDR3 is built from 13 residues.

The chain joins TRBV11-3 to TRBJ2-7; D remains ambiguous. The CDR3 has 13 residues. The germline gives CDR1 SGHNT, CDR2 YENEEA. V lost 1 base and J 3 bases, leaving 7 bases between the germline ends. CDR3: CASSLAGDYEQYF. The CDR3 region has the DNA TGTGCCAGCAGCTTAGCCGGAGACTACGAGCAGTACTTC.

The chain has TRBV10-3 and TRBJ1-2; unclear D gene. V lost 2 bases and J 5 bases, leaving 6 bases between the germline ends. Germline V gives CDR1 ENHRY, CDR2 SYGVKD. The CDR3 is 12 residues long. The CDR3 reads CAISETLYGYTF. The CDR3 coding sequence is TGTGCCATCAGTGAGACCCTATATGGCTACACCTTC.

The rearrangement uses TRBV19 and TRBJ2-7; a weak D match, TRBD2 (5 bases). With 7 bases removed from V and 3 bases from J, the gap between germline ends came to 7 bases. The CDR3 runs 11 residues. Germline assignment: CDR1 LNHDA and CDR2 SQIVND (reference sequence). CDR3 protein: CASTEGYEQYF. CDR3 DNA sequence: TGTGCCAGTACCGAGGGCTACGAGCAGTACTTC.

This chain connects TRBV6-1 to TRBJ1-2; the D is unclear. This CDR3 spans 12 amino acids. Germline-derived CDR1 and CDR2 are MNHNS and SASEGT. The germline V and J ends were trimmed by 2 bases and 7 bases, with 8 bases remaining between them. CDR3 protein: CASSELPTGYTF. CDR3 nucleotide sequence: TGTGCCAGCAGTGAATTGCCGACTGGCTACACCTTC.

This clone was seen a single time. The V and J genes are TRBV28 and TRBJ1-5; no firm D call. Trimming stripped 3 bases from V and 0 bases from J, with 12 bases between. Germline V gene sequence: CDR1 MDHEN, CDR2 SYDVKM. This CDR3 is 16 amino acids long. CDR3 coding DNA: TGTGCCAGCAGTTTGAGGGAGACTCTTAGCAATCAGCCCCAGCATTTT. Translating it yields CASSLRETLSNQPQHF.

The chain has TRBV3-1 (or the pseudogene TRBV3-2) and TRBJ2-5; 7 nucleotides align to TRBD1. Per germline, CDR1 LGHDT and CDR2 YNNKEL (reference sequence). Trimming at V came to 10 bases and at J to 4 bases, leaving 9 bases not matched to a gene. CDR3 size: 13 residues. The CDR3 region is CATSLTGAETQYF. Here the CDR3 DNA reads TGTGCCACTTCACTAACAGGGGCAGAGACCCAGTACTTC.

The V and J genes are TRBV7-2 and TRBJ2-1; 11 positions agree with TRBD2. CDR1 is SGHTA and CDR2 is FQGNSA in the germline V gene. The CDR3 covers 15 residues. The V and J ends lost 5 bases and 5 bases, in that order; junction bases with no gene match: 5. CDR3 DNA: TGTGCCAGCAGCAATAGCGGGAGGGCCGACAATGAGCAGTTCTTC. Residues: CASSNSGRADNEQFF.

The rearrangement uses TRBV6-5 and TRBJ2-1, with a possible D match to TRBD2 (5 bases). CDR3 length: 13 residues. Germline loops: CDR1 MNHEY, CDR2 SVGAGI. V was clipped by 4 bases and J by 7 bases, with 11 bases between them. The CDR3 nucleotides read TGTGCCAGCAGTTTCGGGGAGCGGAATGAGCAGTTCTTC. Its translation: CASSFGERNEQFF.

J is TRBJ2-1 and V is TRBV6-4; 7 bases are shared with TRBD2. V dropped 3 bases and J dropped 4; count of bases not matched to a gene: 6. The CDR3 loop spans 15 amino acids. Per the germline V gene, CDR1 is MRHNA and CDR2 is SNTAGT. The CDR3 loop reads CASSEVAGDYNEQFF. CDR3 nucleotide sequence: TGTGCCAGCAGTGAGGTAGCGGGTGATTACAATGAGCAGTTCTTC.

The CDR3 DNA sequence: TGTGCCAGCAGCCCCGGGACTAGCGGGGGTCACACAGATACGCAGTATTTT. It codes for CASSPGTSGGHTDTQYF. The chain combines TRBV9 with TRBJ2-3; 14 bases fit TRBD2. The germline gives CDR1 SGDLS, CDR2 YYNGEE. J was trimmed by 2 bases and V by 4 bases; bases with no gene match: 6. CDR3 length equals 17 residues.

The genes are TRBV4-2 and TRBJ1-6; D remains ambiguous. The CDR3 spans 13 residues. In germline, CDR1 is LGHNA, CDR2 YNFKEQ. Trimming shortened V by 0 bases and J by 7 bases, and 4 bases separated the two germline ends. The CDR3 reads CASSQEQNSPLHF. The CDR3 nucleotides read TGTGCCAGCAGCCAAGAACAGAATTCACCCCTCCACTTT.

V and J are TRBV3-1 (or the pseudogene TRBV3-2) and TRBJ1-1; tentatively, D is TRBD1 (6 bases). The CDR3 length is 14 residues. Germline V gives CDR1 LGHDT, CDR2 YNNKEL (reference sequence). Trimming left V 2 bases short and J 5 bases short, with 12 bases between. CDR3 sequence: CASSQSSQGTEAFF. Here the CDR3 DNA reads TGTGCCAGCAGCCAATCGAGCCAGGGGACTGAAGCTTTCTTT.

The chain joins TRBV7-2 to TRBJ2-7, with D tentatively TRBD2 (6 bases). V was clipped by 0 bases and J by 7 bases, with 13 bases between them. CDR3 size: 14 residues. Germline V gives CDR1 SGHTA, CDR2 FQGNSA. CDR3 residues: CASSLAREFGEQYF. CDR3 DNA: TGTGCCAGCAGCTTAGCTCGGGAGTTTGGGGAGCAGTACTTC.

The chain couples TRBV27 to TRBJ2-7, with 7 bases identical to TRBD2. CDR1 and CDR2 (germline): MNHEY, SMNVEV (reference sequence). The length of the CDR3 is 13 residues. With 4 bases clipped from V and 4 bases from J, the junction kept 4 bases outside the gene matches. In DNA, the CDR3 is TGTGCCAGCAGTTATTCCGGGAGGTACGAGCAGTACTTC. Its translation is CASSYSGRYEQYF.